What follows are 32 T cell receptor beta chains derived from one specimen sequenced in a study of human T cells and chemical hapten exposure. Documented time point: patch test 3, about 24 weeks after DPC sensitization. The treatment denotes: therapeutic diphenylcyclopropenone sensitization with weekly scalp DPC. Via MiXCR, TCRdb re-called the RACE reads, giving one row per CDR3 protein. This table has just over 70,000 distinct CDR3 sequences, around 10% appearing once. The input for sequencing was whole blood, taken in connection with sensitization to the hapten diphenylcyclopropenone (DPC). These receptors came from a woman in her 50s with alopecia areata. Some clones in this sample may be carry-over from other donors' samples.

The sample holds many counts of this clonotype. The V and J genes are TRBV28 and TRBJ1-1; D is ambiguous. The CDR3 length is 12 residues. V lost 8 bases, J lost 1 base, and 8 bases lay in between. Germline V gene sequence: CDR1 MDHEN, CDR2 SYDVKM. The CDR3 bases are TGTGCCAGCGTATTTGGGAACACTGAAGCTTTCTTT. Protein sequence: CASVFGNTEAFF. The complete variable domain, with remaining parts taken from reference TRBV28 and TRBJ1-1, reads DVKVTQSSRYLVKRTGEKVFLECVQDMDHENMFWYRQDPGLGLRLIYFSYDVKMKEKGDIPEGYSVSREKKERFSLILESASTNQTSMYLCASVFGNTEAFFGQGTRLTVV.

Here the CDR3 reads CASRVLCGVPTEAFF. The CDR3 nucleotides are TGTGCCAGCAGGGTCCTTTGTGGGGTTCCCACTGAAGCTTTCTTT. V and J are TRBV14 and TRBJ1-1; D call uncertain. Between the trimmed V and J ends, which lost 6 bases and 4 bases, there was a span of 18 bases. CDR3 length: 15 residues. Germline loops: CDR1 SGHDN, CDR2 FVKESK. Full variable domain (outside the CDR3, taken from reference TRBV14 and TRBJ1-1): EAGVTQFPSHSVIEKGQTVTLRCDPISGHDNLYWYRRVMGKEIKFLLHFVKESKQDESGMPNNRFLAERTGGTYSTLKVQPAELEDSGVYFCASRVLCGVPTEAFFGQGTRLTVV.

This clonotype was detected only a few times. V is TRBV12-3 or TRBV12-4 and J is TRBJ2-3, with TRBD2 matching 8 bases. V gave up 7 bases and J gave up 8 bases; unmatched junction bases: 8. The length of the CDR3 is 13 residues. The CDR3 region is CASKTTSGSTQYF. The CDR3 bases are TGTGCCAGCAAGACCACGAGCGGGAGTACGCAGTATTTT.

This clonotype occurred many times. The rearrangement joins TRBV15 to TRBJ2-3, with D perhaps assigned TRBD1 or TRBD2 (6 bases each). There are 15 residues in the CDR3. Germline CDR1 is LNHNV and CDR2 is YYDKDF (reference sequence). V was trimmed by 5 bases and J by 4 bases, leaving 16 bases between them. CDR3 residues: CATSLEWGAPDTQYF. CDR3 DNA: TGTGCCACCAGCCTTGAATGGGGGGCCCCAGATACGCAGTATTTT.

The chain couples TRBV14 to TRBJ1-2, with TRBD1 as a possible D gene (6 bases). V was cut by 4 bases and J by 4 bases, with 16 bases left in between. The V gene's germline CDR1 is SGHDN and CDR2 FVKESK. This CDR3 is 15 amino acids long. In nucleotides, the CDR3 is TGTGCCAGCAGCCGCAAACAGGGCTCCCTCTATGGCTACACCTTC. The encoded protein is CASSRKQGSLYGYTF.

This clonotype occurred many times. This rearrangement joins TRBV28 to TRBJ2-1, with 7 bases lining up with TRBD1. V lost 4 bases to trimming and J lost 5 bases; unmatched junction nucleotides: 8. Germline-derived CDR1 and CDR2 are MDHEN and SYDVKM. The length of the CDR3 is 15 residues. The CDR3 DNA reads as TGTGCCAGCAGTTCACCGACAGGGATGGACAATGAGCAGTTCTTC. This sequence encodes CASSSPTGMDNEQFF.

This clonotype has at least ten counts. The V and J genes are TRBV4-1 and TRBJ1-5, with 8 bases identical to TRBD1. Germline CDR1 MGHRA, CDR2 YSYEKL. The CDR3 covers 16 residues. The V and J ends lost 2 bases and 5 bases, in that order; junction bases with no gene match: 8. The CDR3 DNA follows: TGCGCCAGCAGCCAACCGCGCAGGGGGCGATATCAGCCCCAGCATTTT. Its protein is CASSQPRRGRYQPQHF.

V gene TRBV4-3 combines with J gene TRBJ1-2, with D perhaps matching TRBD1 (5 bases). The V end lost 2 bases, the J end lost 5 bases, and 15 bases lay between the germline ends. Germline lookup yields CDR1 LGHNA and CDR2 YSLEER. The length of the CDR3 is 15 residues. Here the CDR3 reads CASSQSTGGPYGYTF. In DNA form, the CDR3 reads TGCGCCAGCAGCCAAAGTACCGGGGGACCTTATGGCTACACCTTC.

This clonotype was seen ten or more times. V is TRBV16 and J is TRBJ1-4; TRBD1 matches 9 bases. Germline lookup yields CDR1 KGHSY and CDR2 FQNENV. This CDR3 region has 14 residues. V trimming: 0 bases; J trimming: 8 bases; junction bases outside the gene matches: 1. The CDR3 protein is CASSQSGQGEKLFF. For the CDR3, the DNA is TGTGCCAGCAGCCAATCTGGACAGGGGGAAAAACTGTTTTTT. Looking up the rest from reference TRBV16 and TRBJ1-4 gives the full variable domain: GEEVAQTPKHLVRGEGQKAKLYCAPIKGHSYVFWYQQVLKNEFKFLISFQNENVFDETGMPKERFSAKCLPNSPCSLEIQATKLEDSAVYFCASSQSGQGEKLFFGSGTQLSVL.

This chain uses TRBV28 with TRBJ1-2; possibly TRBD1 for D (5 bases). The length of the CDR3 is 12 residues. The V gene's germline CDR1 is MDHEN and CDR2 SYDVKM. The V and J ends lost 7 bases and 4 bases respectively, with 10 bases between them. The CDR3 spells CASTPGSYGYTF. The CDR3 bases are TGTGCCAGCACCCCAGGGAGCTATGGCTACACCTTC.

This clonotype was recorded many times. The rearrangement links TRBV6-2 or TRBV6-3 to TRBJ2-5; D remains ambiguous. The germline gives CDR1 MNHEY, CDR2 SVGEGT. This CDR3 comprises 15 residues. Trimming cost V 5 bases and J 10 bases, with 23 bases left between them. The CDR3 DNA reads TGTGCCAGCAGTCCCACTCGACCCGGCTTAGGTGACCAGTACTTC. Translated, it gives CASSPTRPGLGDQYF.

In this sample, this clonotype turned up a few times. The chain joins TRBV4-2 to TRBJ2-2, with D uncertain. Germline assignment: CDR1 LGHNA and CDR2 YNFKEQ. This CDR3 spans 15 amino acids. Trimming shortened V by 1 base and J by 1 base, and 7 bases separated the two germline ends. The CDR3 bases are TGTGCCAGCAGCCAAGGCGACCGGAACACCGGGGAGCTGTTTTTT. It encodes CASSQGDRNTGELFF.

This clonotype has a handful of counts. The chain uses TRBV28 and TRBJ1-2; no clear D gene. Trimming removed 2 bases at V and 3 bases at J, with 4 bases between. This CDR3 contains 12 residues. Germline CDR1 is MDHEN and CDR2 is SYDVKM. The CDR3 DNA reads TGTGCCAGCAGTTTAGGAGACTATGGCTACACCTTC. It yields the protein CASSLGDYGYTF.

V and J are TRBV6-6 and TRBJ1-4; D might be TRBD1 (5 bases). This CDR3 is 16 amino acids long. V lost 0 bases and J lost 7, with 15 bases in between. Germline CDR1 MNHNY, CDR2 SVGAGI (reference sequence). The CDR3 DNA reads as TGTGCCAGCAGTTACTCGTCCAGGGACTTCGGTGAAAAACTGTTTTTT. Protein product: CASSYSSRDFGEKLFF.

In nucleotides, the CDR3 is TGCAGTGCGACGGGCCCTAGCGGGAGGTTGCGGTACAATGAGCAGTTCTTC. Its protein is CSATGPSGRLRYNEQFF. The chain links TRBV20-1 to TRBJ2-1, with 11 bases matching TRBD2. The V gene's germline CDR1 is DFQATT and CDR2 SNEGSKA (reference sequence). After removal of 6 bases from V and 4 bases from J, the junction contained 14 bases not matched to a gene. The CDR3 is 17 amino acids.

The V and J genes are TRBV6-5 and TRBJ1-3; D unresolved. Germline CDR1 reads MNHEY; CDR2 reads SVGAGI. The CDR3 extends over 16 amino acids. Trimming stripped 2 bases from V and 2 bases from J, with 13 bases between. The CDR3 region is CASSYGRTFTGNTIYF. The CDR3 DNA follows: TGTGCCAGCAGTTACGGCAGGACTTTTACTGGAAACACCATATATTTT.

This clonotype was seen at least ten times. The V gene is TRBV2, the J gene TRBJ1-1; TRBD1 agrees at 8 bases. V was clipped by 8 bases and J by 1 base; unmatched bases: 6. From germline, CDR1 is SNHLY and CDR2 FYNNEI. The length of the CDR3 is 14 residues. The CDR3 region is CASVRTGPNTEAFF. The CDR3 nucleotides are TGTGCCAGCGTGCGGACAGGGCCGAACACTGAAGCTTTCTTT.

This clonotype has only a few counts. The chain is built from TRBV6-1 and TRBJ2-5; perhaps TRBD2 as D (6 bases). Trimming shortened V by 6 bases and J by 2 bases, and 13 bases separated the two germline ends. Germline V gene data show CDR1 as MNHNS and CDR2 as SASEGT. The CDR3 has 14 residues. CDR3 protein: CASSLQEGQETQYF. CDR3 DNA: TGTGCCAGCAGCCTACAGGAGGGACAAGAGACCCAGTACTTC.

This clonotype was seen at least ten times. V is TRBV7-9 and J is TRBJ1-4, with 7 positions matching TRBD1. The V segment lost 3 bases and the J segment 4 bases; nucleotides outside the gene matches: 2. There are 14 residues in the CDR3. From germline, CDR1 is SEHNR and CDR2 FQNEAQ (reference sequence). In DNA, the CDR3 is TGTGCCAGCAGCTTCTGGGACAGTAATGAAAAACTGTTTTTT. It translates to CASSFWDSNEKLFF.

The rearrangement links TRBV7-2 to TRBJ2-3; D unclear. V was shortened by 3 bases and J by 2 bases, with 9 bases between the two germline ends. This CDR3 contains 14 residues. The germline V gene has CDR1 SGHTA and CDR2 FQGNSA. CDR3 protein: CASSFYVPTDTQYF. The CDR3 DNA reads as TGTGCCAGCAGCTTTTACGTCCCCACAGATACGCAGTATTTT.

This clonotype was counted ten times or more. V is TRBV2 and J is TRBJ1-2, with 9 bases identical to TRBD1. Germline-derived CDR1 and CDR2 are SNHLY and FYNNEI. CDR3 length: 14 residues. Trimming took 6 bases from V and 7 from J; bases not matched to a gene: 9. The CDR3 nucleotides read TGTGCCAGCAGCAACGGACAGGGGAATCGTGGCTACACCTTC. The encoded protein is CASSNGQGNRGYTF.

This clonotype came up a few times. The CDR3 region has the DNA TGTGCCAGCAGCTCCCCGGGGGCCAAAAACATTCAGTACTTC. It yields the protein CASSSPGAKNIQYF. This rearrangement joins TRBV27 to TRBJ2-4, with D perhaps TRBD2 (5 bases). CDR3 length equals 14 residues. Between the trimmed V and J ends, which lost 6 bases and 1 base, there was a span of 10 bases. CDR1 is MNHEY, CDR2 SMNVEV, per germline (reference sequence).

This clonotype was found many times. The chain links TRBV6-5 to TRBJ1-4; TRBD1 matches 8 bases. Unmatched junction bases numbered 14, after V lost 6 bases and J lost 8 bases. The length of the CDR3 is 16 residues. CDR1 is MNHEY, CDR2 SVGAGI, per germline. The chain's CDR3 is CASRRTGQGDNEKLFF. The CDR3 DNA reads TGTGCCAGCAGAAGAACTGGACAGGGTGATAACGAAAAACTGTTTTTT.

This clonotype has a handful of counts. The chain recombines TRBV4-3 with TRBJ2-1; D is perhaps TRBD2 (5 bases). Trimming stripped 0 bases from V and 5 bases from J, with 11 bases between. Germline CDR1 is LGHNA and CDR2 is YSLEER. The CDR3 runs 15 residues. CDR3 bases: TGCGCCAGCAGCCAAGATAGGACTTACAACAATGAGCAGTTCTTC. This gives the protein CASSQDRTYNNEQFF.

This clonotype was recorded many times. This sequence joins TRBV28 and TRBJ1-4, with 9 bases identical to TRBD1. The CDR3 length is 15 residues. V trimming: 6 bases; J trimming: 12 bases; junction bases outside the gene matches: 14. CDR1 is MDHEN and CDR2 is SYDVKM in the germline V gene. CDR3: CASRAAGTGRSELFF. The CDR3 DNA reads as TGTGCCAGCAGAGCTGCCGGGACAGGGAGATCAGAACTGTTTTTT.

This clonotype was counted many times. The CDR3 protein is CASIAGGSYEQYF. CDR3 DNA: TGTGCCAGCATTGCGGGCGGGTCCTACGAGCAGTACTTC. V and J are TRBV28 and TRBJ2-7, with D possibly matching TRBD2 (5 bases). Trimming cost V 7 bases and J 1 base, with 11 bases left between them. Germline-derived CDR1 and CDR2 are MDHEN and SYDVKM. The CDR3 spans 13 residues. Looking up the rest from reference TRBV28 and TRBJ2-7 gives the full variable domain: DVKVTQSSRYLVKRTGEKVFLECVQDMDHENMFWYRQDPGLGLRLIYFSYDVKMKEKGDIPEGYSVSREKKERFSLILESASTNQTSMYLCASIAGGSYEQYFGPGTRLTVT.

The V call is TRBV11-2, the J call TRBJ2-7, with 11 bases matching TRBD1. With V trimmed by 5 bases and J by 7 bases, 7 bases remained unmatched. CDR1 and CDR2 (germline): SGHAT, FQNNGV. The length of the CDR3 is 14 residues. The CDR3 nucleotides read TGTGCCAGCAGCGAGGGACAGGGGGTCGAGGAGCAGTACTTC. Residues: CASSEGQGVEEQYF. The variable domain in full, completed from reference TRBV11-2 and TRBJ2-7, reads EAGVAQSPRYKIIEKRQSVAFWCNPISGHATLYWYQQILGQGPKLLIQFQNNGVVDDSQLPKDRFSAERLKGVDSTLKIQPAKLEDSAVYLCASSEGQGVEEQYFGPGTRLTVT.

Only a few counts were recorded for this clonotype. The CDR3 sequence is CASSLTAGQDGSPLHF. The CDR3 coding sequence is TGTGCCAGCAGCTTAACCGCCGGACAGGACGGGTCACCCCTCCACTTT. V is TRBV7-6 and J is TRBJ1-6, with 7 nucleotides matching TRBD1. The CDR3 covers 16 residues. The germline CDR1 and CDR2 sequences are SGHVS and FNYEAQ. The junction had 11 bases not matched to a gene; V was cut back by 2 bases and J by 10 bases.

This clonotype was counted only a few times. V usage is TRBV28 and J usage is TRBJ2-1; D tentatively reads TRBD1 or TRBD2 (6 bases each). This CDR3 spans 16 amino acids. Germline values: CDR1 MDHEN, CDR2 SYDVKM. The ends were cut back, 5 bases at V and 3 bases at J, with 17 bases in the middle. CDR3 sequence (DNA): TGTGCCAGCAGTGAGCTTGAGGGGGGTGACTACAATGAGCAGTTCTTC. Translating gives CASSELEGGDYNEQFF.

This clonotype has more than one count but fewer than ten. The gene calls are TRBV20-1 and TRBJ1-6, with D unresolved. The CDR3 has 17 amino acids. Trimming stripped 0 bases from V and 0 bases from J, with 12 bases between. CDR1 is DFQATT, CDR2 SNEGSKA, per germline (reference sequence). The CDR3 bases are TGCAGTGCTAGAGATCAGGCGCAGAGCTCCTATAATTCACCCCTCCACTTT. Encoded protein: CSARDQAQSSYNSPLHF.

The chain uses TRBV5-1 and TRBJ2-1; 8 bases match TRBD2. Germline-derived CDR1 and CDR2 are SGHRS and YFSETQ. Trimming at V came to 3 bases and at J to 7 bases, leaving 12 bases not matched to a gene. CDR3 length equals 16 residues. The CDR3 loop reads CASSSLPGLGQNEQFF. CDR3 DNA: TGCGCCAGCAGCTCCTTACCGGGACTAGGCCAAAATGAGCAGTTCTTC.

This clonotype occurred many times. The J gene is TRBJ1-1, the V gene TRBV18; D possibly corresponds to TRBD1 (5 bases). The CDR3 runs 16 residues. Germline-derived CDR1 and CDR2 are KGHSH and LQKENI. V lost 3 bases, J lost 0 bases, and 14 bases lay in between. Here the CDR3 DNA reads TGTGCCAGCTCACCGCTACAGGTGACCGTGAACACTGAAGCTTTCTTT. Its protein product is CASSPLQVTVNTEAFF.